Listed here are 15 T cell receptor beta chains from one sample, sequenced in a study of control samples from healthy donors and cancer patients. Some clones are missing from TCRdb's copy, which holds only in-frame ones; the method was immunoSEQ multiplex PCR. The sample contains some 150,000 clones, just over 90% of which appear only once. The specimen sequenced was blood. These receptors all stem from a woman aged 55-70 years in good health.

V usage is TRBV9 and J usage is TRBJ2-7; 7 positions match TRBD1. J gave up 1 base and V 4 bases, and 2 bases lay outside the gene matches. The CDR3 runs to 13 residues. Germline CDR1 and CDR2: SGDLS and YYNGEE. DNA of the CDR3: TGTGCCAGCAGCCGGGACAGTTCCTACGAGCAGTACTTC. As protein: CASSRDSSYEQYF.

V is TRBV6-5 and J is TRBJ2-7; 7 bases align to TRBD1. Trimming cost V 2 bases and J 2 bases; bases outside gene matches: 6. The CDR3 runs 15 residues. Germline values: CDR1 MNHEY, CDR2 SVGAGI. CDR3 loop: CASSYRSTGAYEQYF. The CDR3, as DNA: TGTGCCAGCAGTTACCGATCTACAGGGGCCTACGAGCAGTACTTC.

This sequence joins TRBV20-1 and TRBJ2-1; 9 positions agree with TRBD2. The V segment lost 3 bases and the J segment 4 bases; nucleotides outside the gene matches: 10. The CDR3 length is 16 residues. Looked up from germline, CDR1 is DFQATT and CDR2 is SNEGSKA (reference sequence). The CDR3 reads CSASPIERGDYNEQFF. DNA for the CDR3: TGCAGTGCTAGTCCTATCGAGCGGGGGGATTACAATGAGCAGTTCTTC.

On this clone itself: This specimen includes other DNA sequences encoding the same CDR3. This chain uses TRBV6-2 or TRBV6-3 with TRBJ2-3; D gene uncertain. The germline CDR1 and CDR2 sequences are MNHEY and SVGEGT. V lost 5 bases and J 7 bases, leaving 7 bases between the germline ends. The CDR3 has 11 residues. CDR3 DNA: TGTGCCAGCAGTCAAGGAAATACGCAGTATTTT. This encodes CASSQGNTQYF.

Only a few counts were recorded for this clone. The chain carries TRBV7-3 and TRBJ2-2; a weak D match, TRBD2 (5 bases). V was shortened by 1 base and J by 0 bases, with 9 bases between the two germline ends. The CDR3 contains 16 residues. The V gene's germline CDR1 is SGHTA and CDR2 FQGTGA. CDR3: CASSLNAGSNTGELFF. In DNA, the CDR3 is TGTGCCAGCAGCTTAAATGCGGGCTCGAACACCGGGGAGCTGTTTTTT. Together with reference TRBV7-3 and TRBJ2-2, the CDR3 gives the full variable domain: GAGVSQTPSNKVTEKGKYVELRCDPISGHTALYWYRQSLGQGPEFLIYFQGTGAADDSGLPNDRFFAVRPEGSVSTLKIQRTERGDSAVYLCASSLNAGSNTGELFFGEGSRLTVL.

This chain joins TRBV3-1 (or the pseudogene TRBV3-2) and TRBJ1-2; 11 bases map to TRBD1. V gave up 1 base and J gave up 8 bases; unmatched junction bases: 12. Germline CDR1 reads LGHDT; CDR2 reads YNNKEL (reference sequence). The CDR3 runs 17 residues. The CDR3 DNA reads as TGTGCCAGCAGCCAAGGGGGTGTCCCGGGACAGGGGGACGGCTACACCTTC. Protein sequence: CASSQGGVPGQGDGYTF.

The rearrangement links TRBV5-6 to TRBJ2-5, with D possibly matching TRBD2 (6 bases). Germline V CDR1 and CDR2: SGHDT, YYEEEE. This CDR3 has 15 residues. Trimming took off 2 bases at V and 6 bases at J, with 17 bases between the two ends. For the CDR3, the DNA is TGTGCCAGCAGCTTCCAGGGACTGGATAGTAAGACCCAGTACTTC. Its translation: CASSFQGLDSKTQYF.

The rearrangement links TRBV10-3 to TRBJ1-5, with D possibly TRBD1 on 5 matching bases. CDR3 size: 13 residues. V gave up 2 bases and J gave up 5 bases, with 7 bases separating them. CDR1 and CDR2 from the germline V gene are ENHRY and SYGVKD. In DNA, the CDR3 is TGTGCCATCAGTGAGCGGGGCGATCAGCCCCAGCATTTT. Its translation is CAISERGDQPQHF.

The sample holds a few counts of this clone. This chain uses TRBV11-2 with TRBJ2-5; D gene unclear. V lost 5 bases and J 8 bases, leaving 15 bases between the germline ends. Germline CDR1 SGHAT, CDR2 FQNNGV. The CDR3 sequence is 13 residues long. The CDR3 sequence is CASSQTRFVTQYF. CDR3 nucleotide sequence: TGTGCCAGCAGCCAGACACGTTTTGTTACCCAGTACTTC.

Only one count was recorded for this clone. The genes are TRBV29-1 and TRBJ2-5; a possible D gene is TRBD2 (6 bases). The CDR3 sequence is 12 residues long. Trimming stripped 7 bases from V and 2 bases from J, with 11 bases between. The germline CDR1 and CDR2 sequences are SQVTM and ANQGSEA. CDR3: CSARGGQETQYF. CDR3 DNA sequence: TGCAGCGCAAGAGGAGGGCAAGAGACCCAGTACTTC.

The chain couples TRBV15 to TRBJ1-6; D perhaps matches TRBD1 (6 bases). Per the germline V gene, CDR1 is LNHNV and CDR2 is YYDKDF (reference sequence). Trimming removed 0 bases from V and 4 bases from J, with 16 bases in between. CDR3 length equals 18 residues. The CDR3 spells CATSRDQPGAAYNSPLHF. The CDR3 coding sequence is TGTGCCACCAGCAGAGATCAGCCAGGGGCCGCATATAATTCACCCCTCCACTTT.

The chain uses TRBV12-5 and TRBJ2-7; D is undetermined. The CDR3 has 12 amino acids. Germline values: CDR1 LGHNT, CDR2 FRNRAP. The V end lost 5 bases, the J end lost 0 bases, and 5 bases lay between the germline ends. CDR3 nucleotides: TGTGCTAGTGGTCGGATCTCCTACGAGCAGTACTTC. Translated: CASGRISYEQYF.

V and J are TRBV7-6 and TRBJ2-1; 8 bases line up with TRBD1. Germline V CDR1 and CDR2: SGHVS, FNYEAQ. V was clipped by 2 bases and J by 5 bases; unmatched bases: 14. The CDR3 loop spans 18 amino acids. The chain's CDR3 is CASSLLRGQGVGDNEQFF. The CDR3 DNA sequence: TGTGCCAGCAGCTTACTCCGCGGACAGGGAGTCGGCGACAATGAGCAGTTCTTC. Full variable domain (remainder filled in from reference TRBV7-6 and TRBJ2-1): GAGVSQSPRYKVTKRGQDVALRCDPISGHVSLYWYRQALGQGPEFLTYFNYEAQQDKSGLPNDRFSAERPEGSISTLTIQRTEQRDSAMYRCASSLLRGQGVGDNEQFFGPGTRLTVL.

Of note for this clone: At the DNA level, this CDR3 is encoded by other sequences in the same sample as well. This sequence joins TRBV6-2 or TRBV6-3 and TRBJ2-3, with D possibly matching TRBD2 (6 bases). Germline V gene lookup returns CDR1 MNHEY and CDR2 SVGEGT. V dropped 5 bases and J dropped 6 bases, with 12 bases sitting between them. The CDR3 covers 13 residues. Written as DNA, the CDR3 is TGTGCCAGCAGTCTCGCACTAGCTGATACGCAGTATTTT. Protein product: CASSLALADTQYF.

The rearrangement uses TRBV4-2 and TRBJ1-5; D gene unclear. This CDR3 is built from 15 residues. The germline V gene has CDR1 LGHNA and CDR2 YNFKEQ. The ends were cut back, 0 bases at V and 8 bases at J, with 14 bases in the middle. The CDR3 loop is CASSQDETGGKPQHF. The CDR3 region has the DNA TGTGCCAGCAGCCAAGATGAGACTGGTGGAAAGCCCCAGCATTTT.